This T cell receptor beta chain was sequenced for a study of T-cell reconstitution after alpha-beta-depleted transplantation in children. Library preparation (for TCRbeta) was performed with unique molecular identifiers. One entry per CDR3 protein results from TCRdb running MiXCR on the PCR reads. The data contain about a million distinct CDR3 sequences, under 30% of them singletons. The CDR3 is 15 amino acids. Germline values: CDR1 MDHEN, CDR2 SYDVKM. The ends lost 6 bases at V and 1 base at J; junction bases unmatched: 5. The rearrangement uses TRBV28 and TRBJ2-3; 9 bases are a match to TRBD1. The sequence derives from a boy younger than two who had a stem cell transplant for SCID, so the T cells may come from the graft donor. The sample consisted of PBMCs, mostly from graft donor cells, taken 360 days after TCRalphabeta/CD19-depleted stem cell transplant. This chain's CDR3 is CASRRDRAGTDTQYF. The CDR3 region has the DNA TGTGCCAGCAGGCGGGACAGGGCGGGCACAGATACGCAGTATTTT.